The sequence of this T cell receptor (beta chain) was determined in a study of shared clonotypes between healthy human individuals. General observations from the study: The study sampled only blood, and tissue repertoires likely differ. Estimated clonotype richness was generally higher in naive than memory subsets.

Clones were read by immunoSEQ multiplex PCR, and TCRdb kept only the in-frame ones, dropping some. Counted here are 950,000 to 1,300,000 clones, about three quarters occurring once; the ten biggest clones make up roughly 1.4%. Details on this clone: The target antigen is unknown.

CDR3 length: 15 amino acids. V lost 5 bases and J lost 4, with 14 bases in between. Per the germline V gene, CDR1 is MDHEN and CDR2 is SYDVKM. V and J are TRBV28 and TRBJ2-2; perhaps TRBD1 as D (5 bases). The source of this sequence is a young man in good health. The sequenced sample consisted of memory CD4+ T cells sorted from blood. As for subset: CD45RA-negative fraction. CDR3 nucleotide sequence: TGTGCCAGCAGTACGAAGGGGCTAGTCACCGGGGAGCTGTTTTTT. This encodes CASSTKGLVTGELFF.